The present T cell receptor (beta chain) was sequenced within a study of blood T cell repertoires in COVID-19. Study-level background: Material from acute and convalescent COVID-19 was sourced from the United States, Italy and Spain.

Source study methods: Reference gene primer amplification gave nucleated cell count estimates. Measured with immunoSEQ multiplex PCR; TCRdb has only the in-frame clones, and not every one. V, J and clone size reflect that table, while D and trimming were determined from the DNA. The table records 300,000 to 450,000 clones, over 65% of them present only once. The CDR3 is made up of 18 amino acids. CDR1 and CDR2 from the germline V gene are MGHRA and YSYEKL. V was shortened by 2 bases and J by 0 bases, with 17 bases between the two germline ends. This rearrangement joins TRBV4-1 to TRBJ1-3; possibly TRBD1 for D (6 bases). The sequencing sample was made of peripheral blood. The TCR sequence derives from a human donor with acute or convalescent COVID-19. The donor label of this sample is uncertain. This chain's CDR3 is CASSQHNSQGNSGNTIYF. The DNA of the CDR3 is TGCGCCAGCAGCCAACATAATAGCCAGGGGAACTCTGGAAACACCATATATTTT.